What follows are 4 T cell receptor delta chains derived from one specimen sequenced in a study of gamma-delta chains in newborns, infants, children. TCRdb reprocessed the reads through CATT. The sample includes about 3,400 delta-chain clones, around 0.3% of them seen just once. Material: blood. These receptors originate from a child who was a newborn, infant or young child, either healthy, febrile or measles-vaccinated (not recorded which).

Note on this clone: This may be a read error, as it is one base from a much larger clone. Other DNA sequences in this specimen translate into the identical CDR3. V and J are TRDV2 and TRDJ3; 13 nucleotides line up with TRDD3. Germline loops: CDR1 GEAIGNYY, CDR2 EKD. Germline trimming cut 0 bases from V and 3 bases from J; bases unmatched to any gene: 13. The CDR3 covers 22 residues. CDR3 amino acids: CACDTDLDWGIRSSWDTRQMFF. The CDR3 region has the DNA TGTGCCTGTGACACCGACCTAGACTGGGGGATACGCTCAAGCTGGGACACCCGACAGATGTTTTTC.

This clone appeared a few times. TCRdb assigns this DNA the protein of a much larger clone, which departs from its translation at residue 5; this likely reflects a read error, and the protein shown comes from translating the DNA. This chain uses TRDV2 with TRDJ3; 9 bases are shared with TRDD3. With 3 bases clipped from V and 0 bases from J, the junction kept 11 bases outside the gene matches. The CDR3 covers 20 residues. Germline V CDR1 and CDR2: GEAIGNYY, EKD. The CDR3 DNA sequence: TGTGCCTGTGACTGTACTGGGGGACGACTTAGCTCCTGGGACACCCGACAGATGTTTTTC. Protein: CACDCTGGRLSSWDTRQMFF.

This clone was counted a few times. This likely came from a read error, as a far larger clone is one base away. The chain employs TRDV2 and TRDJ3; 11 bases fit TRDD3. Germline V gene sequence: CDR1 GEAIGNYY, CDR2 EKD. Losses at the gene ends were 0 bases for V and 0 bases for J; bases not matched to a gene: 3. This CDR3 spans 19 amino acids. The CDR3 protein is CACDTVLGDISWDTRQMFF. CDR3 nucleotide sequence: TGTGCCTGTGACACCGTACTGGGGGATATCTCCTGGGACACCCGACAGATGTTTTTC.

In the case of this clone: With a far larger clone one base away, a read error is the likely cause. This CDR3 is also generated by other DNA sequences in the sample. The chain is built from TRDV2 and TRDJ3; 7 nucleotides line up with TRDD3. Germline CDR1 is GEAIGNYY and CDR2 is EKD. The CDR3 is 15 amino acids. As DNA, the CDR3 is TGTGCCTGTGACTGGGGGACCTGGGACACCCGGCAGATGTTTTTC. The encoded protein is CACDWGTWDTRQMFF.